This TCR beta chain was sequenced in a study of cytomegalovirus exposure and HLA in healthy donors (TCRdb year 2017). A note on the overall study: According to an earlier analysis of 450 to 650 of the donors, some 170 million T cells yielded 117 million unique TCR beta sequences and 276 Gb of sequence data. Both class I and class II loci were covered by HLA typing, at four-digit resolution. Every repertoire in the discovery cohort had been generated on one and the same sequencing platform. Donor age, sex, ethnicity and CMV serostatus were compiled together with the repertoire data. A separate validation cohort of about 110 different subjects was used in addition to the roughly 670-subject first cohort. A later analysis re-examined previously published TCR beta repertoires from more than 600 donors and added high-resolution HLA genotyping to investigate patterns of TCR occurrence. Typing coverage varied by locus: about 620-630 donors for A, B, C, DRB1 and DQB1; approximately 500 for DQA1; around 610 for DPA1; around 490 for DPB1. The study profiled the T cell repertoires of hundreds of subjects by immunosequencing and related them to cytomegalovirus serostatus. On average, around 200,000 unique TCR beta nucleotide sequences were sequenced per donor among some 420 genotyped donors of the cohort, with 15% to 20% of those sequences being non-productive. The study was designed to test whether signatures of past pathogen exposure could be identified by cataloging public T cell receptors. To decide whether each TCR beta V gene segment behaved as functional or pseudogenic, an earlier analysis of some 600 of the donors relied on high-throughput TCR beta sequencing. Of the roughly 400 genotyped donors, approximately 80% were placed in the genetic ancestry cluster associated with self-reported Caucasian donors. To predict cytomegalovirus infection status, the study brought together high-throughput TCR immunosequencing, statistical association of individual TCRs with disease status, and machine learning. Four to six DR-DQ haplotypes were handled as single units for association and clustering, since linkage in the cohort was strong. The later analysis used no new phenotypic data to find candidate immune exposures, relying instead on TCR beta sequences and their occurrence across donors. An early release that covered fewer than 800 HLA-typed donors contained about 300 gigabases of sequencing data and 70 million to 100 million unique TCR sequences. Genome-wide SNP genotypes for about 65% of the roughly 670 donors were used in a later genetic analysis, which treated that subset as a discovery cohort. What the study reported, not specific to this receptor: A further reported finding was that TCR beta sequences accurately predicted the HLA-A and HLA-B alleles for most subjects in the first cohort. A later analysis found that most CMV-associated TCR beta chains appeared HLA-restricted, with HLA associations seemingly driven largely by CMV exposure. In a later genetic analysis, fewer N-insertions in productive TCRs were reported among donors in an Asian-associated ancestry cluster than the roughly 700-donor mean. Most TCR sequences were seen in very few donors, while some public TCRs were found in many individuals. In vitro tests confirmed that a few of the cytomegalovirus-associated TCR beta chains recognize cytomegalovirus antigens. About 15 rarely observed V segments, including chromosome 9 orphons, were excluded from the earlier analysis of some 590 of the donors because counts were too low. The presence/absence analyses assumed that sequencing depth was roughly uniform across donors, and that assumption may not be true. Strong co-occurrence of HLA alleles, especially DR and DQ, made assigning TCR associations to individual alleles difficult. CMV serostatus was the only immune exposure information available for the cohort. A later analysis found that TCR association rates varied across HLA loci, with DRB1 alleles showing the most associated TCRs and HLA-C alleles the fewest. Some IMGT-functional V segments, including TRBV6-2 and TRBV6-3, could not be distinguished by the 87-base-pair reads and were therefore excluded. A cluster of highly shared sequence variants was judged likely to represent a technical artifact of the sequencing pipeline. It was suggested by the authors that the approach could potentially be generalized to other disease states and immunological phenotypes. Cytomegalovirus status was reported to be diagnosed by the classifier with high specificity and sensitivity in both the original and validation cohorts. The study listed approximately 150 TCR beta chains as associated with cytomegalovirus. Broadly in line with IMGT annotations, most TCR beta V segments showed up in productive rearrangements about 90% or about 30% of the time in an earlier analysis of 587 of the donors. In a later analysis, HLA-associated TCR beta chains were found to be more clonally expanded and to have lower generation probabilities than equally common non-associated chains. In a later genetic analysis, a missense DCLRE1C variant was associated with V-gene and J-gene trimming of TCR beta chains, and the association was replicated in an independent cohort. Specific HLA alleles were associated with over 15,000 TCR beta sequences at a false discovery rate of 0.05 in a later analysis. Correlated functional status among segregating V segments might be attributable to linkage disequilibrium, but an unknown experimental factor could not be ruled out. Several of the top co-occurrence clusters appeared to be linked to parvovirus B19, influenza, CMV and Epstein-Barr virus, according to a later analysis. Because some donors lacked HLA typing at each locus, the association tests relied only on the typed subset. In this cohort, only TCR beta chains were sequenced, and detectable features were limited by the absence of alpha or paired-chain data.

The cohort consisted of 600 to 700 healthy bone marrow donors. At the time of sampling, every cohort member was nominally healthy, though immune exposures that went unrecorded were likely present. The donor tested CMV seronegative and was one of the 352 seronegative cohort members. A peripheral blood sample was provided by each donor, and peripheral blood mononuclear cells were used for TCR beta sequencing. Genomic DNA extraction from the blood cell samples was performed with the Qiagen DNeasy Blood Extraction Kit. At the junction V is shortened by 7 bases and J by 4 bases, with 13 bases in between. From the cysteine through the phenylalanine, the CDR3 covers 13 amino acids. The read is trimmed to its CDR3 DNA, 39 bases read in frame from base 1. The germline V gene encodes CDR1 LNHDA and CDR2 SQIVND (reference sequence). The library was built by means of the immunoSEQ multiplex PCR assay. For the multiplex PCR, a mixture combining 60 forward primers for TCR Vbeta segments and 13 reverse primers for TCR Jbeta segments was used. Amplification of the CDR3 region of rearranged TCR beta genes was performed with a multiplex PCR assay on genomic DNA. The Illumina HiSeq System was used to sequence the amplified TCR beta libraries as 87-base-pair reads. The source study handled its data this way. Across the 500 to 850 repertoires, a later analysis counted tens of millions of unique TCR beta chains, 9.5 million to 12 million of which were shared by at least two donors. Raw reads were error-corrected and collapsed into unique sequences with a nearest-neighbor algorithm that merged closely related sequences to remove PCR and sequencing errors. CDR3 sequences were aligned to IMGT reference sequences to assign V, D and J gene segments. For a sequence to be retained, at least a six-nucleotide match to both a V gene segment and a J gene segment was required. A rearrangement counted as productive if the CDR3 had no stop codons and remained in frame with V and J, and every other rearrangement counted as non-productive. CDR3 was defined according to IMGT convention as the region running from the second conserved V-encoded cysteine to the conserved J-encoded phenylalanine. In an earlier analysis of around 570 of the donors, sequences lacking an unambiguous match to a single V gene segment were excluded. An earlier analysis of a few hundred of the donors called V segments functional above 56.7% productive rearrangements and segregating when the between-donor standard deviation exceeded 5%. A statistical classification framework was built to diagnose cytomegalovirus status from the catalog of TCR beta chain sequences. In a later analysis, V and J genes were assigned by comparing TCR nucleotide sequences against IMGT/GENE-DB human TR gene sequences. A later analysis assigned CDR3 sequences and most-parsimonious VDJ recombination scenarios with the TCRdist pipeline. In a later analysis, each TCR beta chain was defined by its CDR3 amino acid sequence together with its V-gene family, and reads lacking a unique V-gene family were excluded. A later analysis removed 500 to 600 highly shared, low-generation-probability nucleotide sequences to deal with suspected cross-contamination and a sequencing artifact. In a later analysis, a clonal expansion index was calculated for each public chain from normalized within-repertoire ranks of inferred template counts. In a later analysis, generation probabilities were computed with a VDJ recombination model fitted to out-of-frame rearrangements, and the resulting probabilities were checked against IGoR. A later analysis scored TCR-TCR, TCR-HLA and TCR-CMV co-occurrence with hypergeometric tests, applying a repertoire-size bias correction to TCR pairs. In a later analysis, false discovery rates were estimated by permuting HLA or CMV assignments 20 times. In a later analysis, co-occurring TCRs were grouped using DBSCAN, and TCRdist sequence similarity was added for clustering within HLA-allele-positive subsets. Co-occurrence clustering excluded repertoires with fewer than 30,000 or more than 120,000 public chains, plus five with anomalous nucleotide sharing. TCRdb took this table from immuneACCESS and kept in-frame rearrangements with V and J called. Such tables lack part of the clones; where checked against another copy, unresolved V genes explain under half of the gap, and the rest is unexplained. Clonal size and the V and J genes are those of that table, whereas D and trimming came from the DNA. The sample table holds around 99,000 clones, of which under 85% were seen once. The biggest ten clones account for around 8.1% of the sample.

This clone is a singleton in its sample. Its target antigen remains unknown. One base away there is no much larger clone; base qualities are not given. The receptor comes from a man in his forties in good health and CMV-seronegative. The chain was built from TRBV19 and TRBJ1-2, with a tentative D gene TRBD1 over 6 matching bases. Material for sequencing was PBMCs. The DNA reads TGTGCCAGTACCCTGGGGGCCTTCTATGGCTACACCTTC. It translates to CASTLGAFYGYTF.